This TCR beta chain was profiled in a study of T cells in women clearing cervical HPV infection. Study as a whole: Cases: HPV16-related CIN3 or worse on histology, a couple of invasive cancers. Controls gave blood once infection was undetectable; cases at lesion identification. The study's findings and limits: TRBV6-7 abundance was lower in cases than controls (around 0.1% versus 0.15%).

CDR1 and CDR2 from the germline V gene are DFQATT and SNEGSKA (reference sequence). The CDR3 length is 17 residues. Dot-blot hybridization genotyped cervical HPV amplified with MY09/MY11 PCR. Using immunoSEQ multiplex PCR, the repertoire was profiled, and TCRdb retains in-frame clones only, with some absent. In total, the table holds approximately 33,000 clones. As regards this clone: Its cognate antigen is unknown. The read finishes 3 residues shy of the CDR3 end, and the germline J gene is used to complete it.

Sequencing was done on a sample of blood buffy coat. V gene TRBV20-1 combines with J gene TRBJ2-2; 7 bases align to TRBD1. This sequence originates from a woman between 18 and 75 years old with a cervical HPV16 infection that either progressed to CIN3+ or cleared (not recorded which). CDR3 sequence: CSARDQLTGDANEKLFF. The CDR3 bases that were read are TGCAGTGCTAGAGACCAACTCACAGGGGACGCTAATGAAAAG.